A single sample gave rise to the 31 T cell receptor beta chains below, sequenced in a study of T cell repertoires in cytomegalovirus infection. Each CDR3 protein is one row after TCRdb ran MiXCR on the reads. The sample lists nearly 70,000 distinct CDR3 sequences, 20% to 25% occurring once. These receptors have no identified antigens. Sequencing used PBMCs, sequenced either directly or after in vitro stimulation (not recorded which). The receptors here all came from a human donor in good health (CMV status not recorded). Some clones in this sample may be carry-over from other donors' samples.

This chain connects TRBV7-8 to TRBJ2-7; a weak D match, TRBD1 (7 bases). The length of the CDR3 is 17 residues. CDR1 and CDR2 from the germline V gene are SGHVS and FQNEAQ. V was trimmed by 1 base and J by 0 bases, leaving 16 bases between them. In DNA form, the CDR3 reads TGTGCCAGCAGCTTAGATAGGGCGGGACAGATCTCCTACGAGCAGTACTTC. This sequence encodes CASSLDRAGQISYEQYF.

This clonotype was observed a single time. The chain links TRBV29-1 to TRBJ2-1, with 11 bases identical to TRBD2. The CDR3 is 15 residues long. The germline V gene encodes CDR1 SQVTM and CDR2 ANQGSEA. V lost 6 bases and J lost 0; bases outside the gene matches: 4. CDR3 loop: CSVKTSGNSYNEQFF. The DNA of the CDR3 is TGCAGCGTGAAGACTAGCGGGAACTCCTACAATGAGCAGTTCTTC.

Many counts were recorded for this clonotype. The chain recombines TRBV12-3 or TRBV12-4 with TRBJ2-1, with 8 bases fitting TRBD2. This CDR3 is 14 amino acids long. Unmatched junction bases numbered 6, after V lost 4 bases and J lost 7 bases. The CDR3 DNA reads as TGTGCCAGCAGTTCCGGGACTAGAGTTAATGAGCAGTTCTTC. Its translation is CASSSGTRVNEQFF.

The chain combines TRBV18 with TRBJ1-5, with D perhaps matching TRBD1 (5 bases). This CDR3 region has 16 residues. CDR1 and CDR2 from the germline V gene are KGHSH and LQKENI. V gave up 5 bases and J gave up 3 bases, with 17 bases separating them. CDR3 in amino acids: CASSTLGDPLNQPQHF. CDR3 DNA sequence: TGTGCCAGCTCAACTCTTGGGGACCCTCTCAATCAGCCCCAGCATTTT.

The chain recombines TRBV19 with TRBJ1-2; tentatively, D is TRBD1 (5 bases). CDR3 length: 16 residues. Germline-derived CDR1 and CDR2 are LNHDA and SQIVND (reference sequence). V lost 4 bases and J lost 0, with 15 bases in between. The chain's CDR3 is CASSTTSGTSNYGYTF. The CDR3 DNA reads TGTGCCAGTAGTACCACCTCCGGGACCTCTAACTATGGCTACACCTTC.

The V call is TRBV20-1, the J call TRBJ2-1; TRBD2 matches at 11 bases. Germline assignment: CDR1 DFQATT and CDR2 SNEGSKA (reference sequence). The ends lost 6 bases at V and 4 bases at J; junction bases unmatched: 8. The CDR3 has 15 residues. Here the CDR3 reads CSADILAGGYNEQFF. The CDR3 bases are TGCAGTGCCGACATATTAGCGGGAGGGTACAATGAGCAGTTCTTC.

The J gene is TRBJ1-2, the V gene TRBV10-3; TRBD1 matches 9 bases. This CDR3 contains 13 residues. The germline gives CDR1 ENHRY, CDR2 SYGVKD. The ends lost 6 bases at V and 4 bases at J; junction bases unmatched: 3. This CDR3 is CAISGDRAYGYTF. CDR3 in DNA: TGTGCCATCAGCGGGGACAGGGCCTATGGCTACACCTTC.

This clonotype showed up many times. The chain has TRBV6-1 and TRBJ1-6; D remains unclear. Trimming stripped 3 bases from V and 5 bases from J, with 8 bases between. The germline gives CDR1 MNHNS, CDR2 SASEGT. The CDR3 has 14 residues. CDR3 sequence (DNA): TGTGCCAGCAGTGACAGGACCAATAATTCACCCCTCCACTTT. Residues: CASSDRTNNSPLHF.

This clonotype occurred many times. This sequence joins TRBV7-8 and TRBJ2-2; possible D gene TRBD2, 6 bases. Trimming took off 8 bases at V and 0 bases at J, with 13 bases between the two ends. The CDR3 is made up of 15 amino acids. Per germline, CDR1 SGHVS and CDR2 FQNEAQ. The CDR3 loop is CASGTGGANTGELFF. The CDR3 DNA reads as TGTGCCAGCGGAACGGGCGGGGCGAACACCGGGGAGCTGTTTTTT.

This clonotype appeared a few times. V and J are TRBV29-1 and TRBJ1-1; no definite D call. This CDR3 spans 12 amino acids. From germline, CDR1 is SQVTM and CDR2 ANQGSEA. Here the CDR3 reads CRAPPPNTEAFF. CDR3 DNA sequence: TGCAGGGCCCCCCCTCCTAACACTGAAGCTTTCTTT.

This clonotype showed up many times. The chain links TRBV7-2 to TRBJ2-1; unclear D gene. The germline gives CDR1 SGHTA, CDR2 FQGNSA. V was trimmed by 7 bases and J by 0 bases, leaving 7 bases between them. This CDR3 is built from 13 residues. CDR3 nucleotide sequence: TGTGCCAGCACTGGTTTCTCCTACAATGAGCAGTTCTTC. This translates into CASTGFSYNEQFF.

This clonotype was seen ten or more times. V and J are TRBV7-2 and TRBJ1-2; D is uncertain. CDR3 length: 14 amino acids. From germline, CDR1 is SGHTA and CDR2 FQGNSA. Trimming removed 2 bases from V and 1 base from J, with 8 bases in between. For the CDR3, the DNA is TGTGCCAGCAGCTTATTGCAGGATAACTATGGCTACACCTTC. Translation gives CASSLLQDNYGYTF.

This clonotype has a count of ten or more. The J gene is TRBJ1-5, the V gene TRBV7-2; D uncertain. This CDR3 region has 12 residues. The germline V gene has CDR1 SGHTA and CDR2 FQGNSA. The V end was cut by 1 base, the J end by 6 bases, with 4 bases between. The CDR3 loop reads CASSLDAQPQHF. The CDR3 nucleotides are TGTGCCAGCAGCTTAGACGCTCAGCCCCAGCATTTT. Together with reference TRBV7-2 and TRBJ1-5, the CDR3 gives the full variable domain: GAGVSQSPSNKVTEKGKDVELRCDPISGHTALYWYRQSLGQGLEFLIYFQGNSAPDKSGLPSDRFSAERTGGSVSTLTIQRTQQEDSAVYLCASSLDAQPQHFGDGTRLSIL.

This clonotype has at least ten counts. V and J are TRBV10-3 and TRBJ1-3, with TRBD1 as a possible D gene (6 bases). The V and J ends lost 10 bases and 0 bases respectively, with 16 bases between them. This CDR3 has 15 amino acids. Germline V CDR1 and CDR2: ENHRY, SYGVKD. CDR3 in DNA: TGTGCCACTGCAGGGGAGTCCCTCTCTGGAAACACCATATATTTT. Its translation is CATAGESLSGNTIYF.

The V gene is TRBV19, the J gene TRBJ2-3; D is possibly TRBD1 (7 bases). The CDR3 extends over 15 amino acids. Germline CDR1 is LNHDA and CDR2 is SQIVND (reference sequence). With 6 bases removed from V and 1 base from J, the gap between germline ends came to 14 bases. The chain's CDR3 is CASRPGRGGTDTQYF. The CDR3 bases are TGTGCCAGTAGACCGGGCAGGGGGGGCACAGATACGCAGTATTTT. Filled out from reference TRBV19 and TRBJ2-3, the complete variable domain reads DGGITQSPKYLFRKEGQNVTLSCEQNLNHDAMYWYRQDPGQGLRLIYYSQIVNDFQKGDIAEGYSVSREKKESFPLTVTSAQKNPTAFYLCASRPGRGGTDTQYFGPGTRLTVL.

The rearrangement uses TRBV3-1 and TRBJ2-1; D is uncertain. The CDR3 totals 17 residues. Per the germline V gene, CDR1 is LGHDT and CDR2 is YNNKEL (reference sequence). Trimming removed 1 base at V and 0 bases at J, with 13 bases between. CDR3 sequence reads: CASSQVRSPYSYNEQFF. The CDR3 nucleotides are TGTGCCAGCAGCCAAGTACGCTCTCCCTACTCCTACAATGAGCAGTTCTTC.

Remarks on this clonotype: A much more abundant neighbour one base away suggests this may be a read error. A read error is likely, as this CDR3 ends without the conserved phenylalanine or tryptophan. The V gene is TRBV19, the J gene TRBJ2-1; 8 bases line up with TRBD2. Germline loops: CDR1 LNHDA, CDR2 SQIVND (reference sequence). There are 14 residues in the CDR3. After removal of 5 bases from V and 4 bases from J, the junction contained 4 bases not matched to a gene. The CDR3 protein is CASSVIAGYNEQFS. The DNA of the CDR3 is TGTGCCAGTAGTGTTATAGCGGGGTACAATGAGCAGTTCTCC.

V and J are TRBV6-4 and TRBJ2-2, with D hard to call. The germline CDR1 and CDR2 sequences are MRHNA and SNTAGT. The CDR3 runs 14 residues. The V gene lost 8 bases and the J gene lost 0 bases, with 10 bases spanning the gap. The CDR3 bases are TGTGCCAGCCGGCTACACGCGAACACCGGGGAGCTGTTTTTT. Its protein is CASRLHANTGELFF.

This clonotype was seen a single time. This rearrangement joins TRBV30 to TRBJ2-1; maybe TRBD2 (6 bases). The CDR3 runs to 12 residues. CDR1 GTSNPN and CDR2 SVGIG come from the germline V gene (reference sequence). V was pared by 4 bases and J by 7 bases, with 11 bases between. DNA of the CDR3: TGTGCCTGGAAGGGTGGAGGGAATGAGCAGTTCTTC. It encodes CAWKGGGNEQFF.

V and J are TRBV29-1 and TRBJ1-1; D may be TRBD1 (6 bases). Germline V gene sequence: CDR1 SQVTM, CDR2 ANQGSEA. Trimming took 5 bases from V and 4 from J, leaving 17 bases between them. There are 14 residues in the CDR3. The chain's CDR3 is CSVPGVGGGTEAFF. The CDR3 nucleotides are TGCAGCGTTCCCGGGGTGGGGGGCGGCACTGAAGCTTTCTTT. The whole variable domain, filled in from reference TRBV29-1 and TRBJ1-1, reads SAVISQKPSRDICQRGTSLTIQCQVDSQVTMMFWYRQQPGQSLTLIATANQGSEATYESGFVIDKFPISRPNLTFSTLTVSNMSPEDSSIYLCSVPGVGGGTEAFFGQGTRLTVV.

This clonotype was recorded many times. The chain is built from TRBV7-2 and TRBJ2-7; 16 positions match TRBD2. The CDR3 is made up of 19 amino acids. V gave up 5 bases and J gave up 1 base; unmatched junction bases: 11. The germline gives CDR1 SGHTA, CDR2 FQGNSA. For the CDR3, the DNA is TGTGCCAGCAGCCCTAGACCGGGACTAGCGGGAGGGCCGTCCTACGAGCAGTACTTC. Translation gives CASSPRPGLAGGPSYEQYF. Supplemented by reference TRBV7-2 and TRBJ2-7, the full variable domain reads GAGVSQSPSNKVTEKGKDVELRCDPISGHTALYWYRQSLGQGLEFLIYFQGNSAPDKSGLPSDRFSAERTGGSVSTLTIQRTQQEDSAVYLCASSPRPGLAGGPSYEQYFGPGTRLTVT.

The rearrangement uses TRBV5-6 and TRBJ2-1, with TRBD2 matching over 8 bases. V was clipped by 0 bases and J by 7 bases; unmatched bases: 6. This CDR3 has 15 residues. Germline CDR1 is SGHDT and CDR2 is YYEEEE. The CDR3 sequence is CASSLVQREWNEQFF. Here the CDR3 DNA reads TGTGCCAGCAGCTTGGTTCAGCGGGAGTGGAATGAGCAGTTCTTC.

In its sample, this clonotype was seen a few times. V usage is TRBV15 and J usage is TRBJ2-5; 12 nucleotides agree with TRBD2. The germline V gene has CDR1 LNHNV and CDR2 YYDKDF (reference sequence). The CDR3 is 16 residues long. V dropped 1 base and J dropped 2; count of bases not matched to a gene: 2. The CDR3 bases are TGTGCCACCAGCAGAGCCGGGACTAGCGGGCAAGAGACCCAGTACTTC. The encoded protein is CATSRAGTSGQETQYF.

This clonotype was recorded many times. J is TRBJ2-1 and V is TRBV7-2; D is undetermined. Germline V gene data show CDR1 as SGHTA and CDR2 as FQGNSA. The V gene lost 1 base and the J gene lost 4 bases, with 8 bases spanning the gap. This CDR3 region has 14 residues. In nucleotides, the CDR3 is TGTGCCAGCAGCTTAGACCCGGAATACAATGAGCAGTTCTTC. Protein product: CASSLDPEYNEQFF.

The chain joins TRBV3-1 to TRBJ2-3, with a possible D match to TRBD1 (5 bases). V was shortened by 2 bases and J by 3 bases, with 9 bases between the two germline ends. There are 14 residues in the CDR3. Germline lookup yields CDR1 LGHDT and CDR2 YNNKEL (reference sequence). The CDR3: CASSQFRATDTQYF. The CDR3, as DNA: TGTGCCAGCAGCCAATTCAGGGCGACAGATACGCAGTATTTT.

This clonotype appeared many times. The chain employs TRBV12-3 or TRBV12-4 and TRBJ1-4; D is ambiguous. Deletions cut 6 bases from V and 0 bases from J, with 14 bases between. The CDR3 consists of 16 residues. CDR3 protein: CASSLGEGATNEKLFF. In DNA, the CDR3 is TGTGCCAGCAGCCTCGGCGAGGGAGCAACTAATGAAAAACTGTTTTTT.

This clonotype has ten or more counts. CDR3 sequence: CASSQHSGDSYNEQFF. CDR3 sequence (DNA): TGTGCCAGCAGCCAACATAGCGGAGACTCCTACAATGAGCAGTTCTTC. The chain has TRBV7-2 and TRBJ2-1; tentative D call: TRBD2 (6 bases). Between the trimmed V and J ends, which lost 5 bases and 0 bases, there was a span of 14 bases. The CDR3 is made up of 16 amino acids. Germline lookup yields CDR1 SGHTA and CDR2 FQGNSA.

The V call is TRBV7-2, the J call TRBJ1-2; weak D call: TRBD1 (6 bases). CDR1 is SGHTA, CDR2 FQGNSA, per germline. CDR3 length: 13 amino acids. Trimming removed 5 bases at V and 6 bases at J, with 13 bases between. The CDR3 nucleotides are TGTGCCAGCAGCCTAAAAAACAGGGATGGCTACACCTTC. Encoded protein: CASSLKNRDGYTF.

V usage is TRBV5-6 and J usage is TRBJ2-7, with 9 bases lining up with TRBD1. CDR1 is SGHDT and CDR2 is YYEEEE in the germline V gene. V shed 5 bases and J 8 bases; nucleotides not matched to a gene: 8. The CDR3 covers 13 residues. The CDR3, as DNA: TGTGCCAGCAGTTTCGCCGGGACAGGGCAGCAGTACTTC. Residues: CASSFAGTGQQYF.

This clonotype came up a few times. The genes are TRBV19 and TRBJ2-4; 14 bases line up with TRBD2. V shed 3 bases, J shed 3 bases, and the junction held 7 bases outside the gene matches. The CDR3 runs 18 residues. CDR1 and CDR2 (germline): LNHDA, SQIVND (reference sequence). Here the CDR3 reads CASSIRLAGGPGKNIQYF. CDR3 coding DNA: TGTGCCAGTAGTATCAGACTAGCGGGAGGGCCGGGCAAAAACATTCAGTACTTC.

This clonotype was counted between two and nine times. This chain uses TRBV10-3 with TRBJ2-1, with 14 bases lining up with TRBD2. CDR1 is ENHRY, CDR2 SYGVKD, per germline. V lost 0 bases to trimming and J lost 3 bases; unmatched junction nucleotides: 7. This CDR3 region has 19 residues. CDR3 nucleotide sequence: TGTGCCATCAGTGAGTCGTTAGGACTAGCGGGAGGCAACTACAATGAGCAGTTCTTC. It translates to CAISESLGLAGGNYNEQFF.